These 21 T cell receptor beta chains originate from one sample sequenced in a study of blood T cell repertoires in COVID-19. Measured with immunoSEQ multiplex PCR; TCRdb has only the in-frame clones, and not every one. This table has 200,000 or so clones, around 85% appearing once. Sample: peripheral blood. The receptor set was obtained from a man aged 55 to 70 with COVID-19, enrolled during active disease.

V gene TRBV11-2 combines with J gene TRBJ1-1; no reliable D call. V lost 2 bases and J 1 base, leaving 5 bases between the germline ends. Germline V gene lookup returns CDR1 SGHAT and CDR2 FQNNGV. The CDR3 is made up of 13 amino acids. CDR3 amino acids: CASSLTENTEAFF. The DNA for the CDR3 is TGTGCCAGCAGCTTAACAGAGAACACTGAAGCTTTCTTT.

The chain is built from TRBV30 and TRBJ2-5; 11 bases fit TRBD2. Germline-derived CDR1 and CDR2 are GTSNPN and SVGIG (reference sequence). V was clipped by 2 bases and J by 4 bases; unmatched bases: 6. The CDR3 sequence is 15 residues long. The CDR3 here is CAWSLAGGRGETQYF. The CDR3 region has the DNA TGTGCCTGGAGTCTAGCGGGAGGTAGGGGAGAGACCCAGTACTTC.

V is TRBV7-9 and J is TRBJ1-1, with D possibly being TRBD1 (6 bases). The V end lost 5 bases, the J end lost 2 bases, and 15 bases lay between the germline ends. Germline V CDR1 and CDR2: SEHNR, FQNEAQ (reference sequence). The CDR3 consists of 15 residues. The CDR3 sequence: CASSRGGGTNTEAFF. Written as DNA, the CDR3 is TGTGCCAGCAGCCGGGGTGGGGGCACAAACACTGAAGCTTTCTTT.

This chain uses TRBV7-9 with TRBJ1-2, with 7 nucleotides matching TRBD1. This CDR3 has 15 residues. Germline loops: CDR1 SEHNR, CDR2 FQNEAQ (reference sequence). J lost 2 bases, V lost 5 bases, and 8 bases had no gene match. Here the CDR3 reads CASSRPTGLNYGYTF. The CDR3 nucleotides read TGTGCCAGCAGCCGACCGACAGGGCTGAACTATGGCTACACCTTC.

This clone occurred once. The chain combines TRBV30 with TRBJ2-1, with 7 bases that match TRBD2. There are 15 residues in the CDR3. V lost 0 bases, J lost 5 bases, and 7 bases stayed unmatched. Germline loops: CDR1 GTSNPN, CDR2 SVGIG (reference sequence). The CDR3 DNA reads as TGTGCCTGGAGTGTACGGCTAGCGGTAAACAATGAGCAGTTCTTC. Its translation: CAWSVRLAVNNEQFF.

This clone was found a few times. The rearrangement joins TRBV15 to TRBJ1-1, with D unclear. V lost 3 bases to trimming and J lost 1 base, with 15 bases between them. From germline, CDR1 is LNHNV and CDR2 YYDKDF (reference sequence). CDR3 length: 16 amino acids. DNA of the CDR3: TGTGCCACCAGCAGGGGGTCGGGAGGTCCGAACACTGAAGCTTTCTTT. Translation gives CATSRGSGGPNTEAFF.

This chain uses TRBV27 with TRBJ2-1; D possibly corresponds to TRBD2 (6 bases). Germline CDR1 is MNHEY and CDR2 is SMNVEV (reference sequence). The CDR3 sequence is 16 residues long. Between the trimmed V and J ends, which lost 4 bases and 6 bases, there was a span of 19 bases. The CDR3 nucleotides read TGTGCCAGCAGTTCCTTTGGGACTCAGAGGGGCAATGAGCAGTTCTTC. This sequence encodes CASSSFGTQRGNEQFF.

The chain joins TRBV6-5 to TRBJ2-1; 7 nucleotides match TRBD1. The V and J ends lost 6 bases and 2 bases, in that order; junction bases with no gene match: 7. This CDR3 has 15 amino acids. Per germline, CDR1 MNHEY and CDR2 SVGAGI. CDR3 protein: CASSRGNGAYNEQFF. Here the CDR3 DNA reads TGTGCCAGCAGCAGGGGGAATGGCGCCTACAATGAGCAGTTCTTC.

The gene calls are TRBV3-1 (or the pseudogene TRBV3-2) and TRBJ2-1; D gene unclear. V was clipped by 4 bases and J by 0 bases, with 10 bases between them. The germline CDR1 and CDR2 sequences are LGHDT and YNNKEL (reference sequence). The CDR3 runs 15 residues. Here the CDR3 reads CASSPIVSSYNEQFF. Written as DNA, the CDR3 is TGTGCCAGCAGCCCCATCGTCAGCTCCTACAATGAGCAGTTCTTC.

The CDR3 nucleotides are TGTGCCAGCAGAGGACAGCGGACAAATCAGCCCCAGCATTTT. Translating gives CASRGQRTNQPQHF. The chain links TRBV5-6 to TRBJ1-5, with D possibly matching TRBD1 (6 bases). This CDR3 contains 14 residues. Trimming took off 5 bases at V and 4 bases at J, with 13 bases between the two ends. Germline V gene data show CDR1 as SGHDT and CDR2 as YYEEEE.

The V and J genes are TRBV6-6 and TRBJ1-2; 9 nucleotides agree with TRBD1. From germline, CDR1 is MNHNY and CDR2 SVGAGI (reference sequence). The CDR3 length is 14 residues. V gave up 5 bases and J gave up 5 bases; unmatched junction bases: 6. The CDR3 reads CASSRGTGRYGYTF. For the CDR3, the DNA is TGTGCCAGCAGTCGCGGGACAGGGAGGTATGGCTACACCTTC.

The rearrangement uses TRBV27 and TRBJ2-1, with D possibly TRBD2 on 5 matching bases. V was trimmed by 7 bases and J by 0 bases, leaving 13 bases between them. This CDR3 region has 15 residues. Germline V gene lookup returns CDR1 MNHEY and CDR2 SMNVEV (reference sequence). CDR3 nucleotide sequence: TGTGCCAGCACTTCGTCGGGGAGCTCCTACAATGAGCAGTTCTTC. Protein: CASTSSGSSYNEQFF.

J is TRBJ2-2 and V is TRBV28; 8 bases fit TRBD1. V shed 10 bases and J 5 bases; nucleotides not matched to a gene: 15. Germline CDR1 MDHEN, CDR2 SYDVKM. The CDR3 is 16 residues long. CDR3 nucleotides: TGTGCCACGCGAGTCGAAGGGACAGGTTTGACCGGGGAGCTGTTTTTT. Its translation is CATRVEGTGLTGELFF.

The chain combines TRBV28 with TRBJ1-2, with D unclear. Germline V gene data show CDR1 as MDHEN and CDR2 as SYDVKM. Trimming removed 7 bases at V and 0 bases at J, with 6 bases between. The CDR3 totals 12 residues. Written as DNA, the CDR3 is TGTGCCAGCATGGTAGCTAACTATGGCTACACCTTC. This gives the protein CASMVANYGYTF.

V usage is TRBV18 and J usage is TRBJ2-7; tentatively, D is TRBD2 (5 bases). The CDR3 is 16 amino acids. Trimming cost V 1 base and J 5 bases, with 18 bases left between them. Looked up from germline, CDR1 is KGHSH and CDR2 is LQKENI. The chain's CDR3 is CASSPRAVRDRHEQYF. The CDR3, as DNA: TGTGCCAGCTCACCACGAGCGGTCAGAGATCGGCACGAGCAGTACTTC.

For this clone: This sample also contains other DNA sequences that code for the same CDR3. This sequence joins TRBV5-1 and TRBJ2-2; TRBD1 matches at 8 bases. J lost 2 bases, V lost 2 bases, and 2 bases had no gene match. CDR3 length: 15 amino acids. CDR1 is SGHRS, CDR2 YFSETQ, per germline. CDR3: CASSFGQGNTGELFF. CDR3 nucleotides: TGCGCCAGCAGCTTCGGACAGGGTAACACCGGGGAGCTGTTTTTT.

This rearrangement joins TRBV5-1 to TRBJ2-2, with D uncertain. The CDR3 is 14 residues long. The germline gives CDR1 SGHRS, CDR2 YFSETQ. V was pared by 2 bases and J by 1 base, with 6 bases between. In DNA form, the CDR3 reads TGCGCCAGCAGCTTATACGGGAACACCGGGGAGCTGTTTTTT. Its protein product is CASSLYGNTGELFF.

CDR3 amino acids: CASSEGVSQGGNQPQHF. In DNA, the CDR3 is TGTGCCAGCAGTGAAGGGGTTAGCCAGGGCGGCAATCAGCCCCAGCATTTT. This chain links TRBV6-1 with TRBJ1-5; TRBD1 is a possible D gene (5 bases). The CDR3 length is 17 residues. Deletions cut 1 base from V and 2 bases from J, with 15 bases between. Germline loops: CDR1 MNHNS, CDR2 SASEGT.

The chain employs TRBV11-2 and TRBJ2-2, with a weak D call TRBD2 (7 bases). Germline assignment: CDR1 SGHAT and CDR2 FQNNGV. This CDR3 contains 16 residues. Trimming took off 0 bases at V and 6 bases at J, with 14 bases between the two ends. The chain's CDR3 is CASSLEGGGVAGELFF. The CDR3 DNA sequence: TGTGCCAGCAGCTTAGAAGGGGGGGGAGTCGCCGGGGAGCTGTTTTTT.

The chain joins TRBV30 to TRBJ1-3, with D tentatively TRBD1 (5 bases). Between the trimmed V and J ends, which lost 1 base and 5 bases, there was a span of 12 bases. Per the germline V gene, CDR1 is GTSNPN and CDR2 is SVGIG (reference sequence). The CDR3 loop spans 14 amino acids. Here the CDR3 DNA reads TGTGCCTGGAGTGAAACGGGACTCCGAAACACCATATATTTT. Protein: CAWSETGLRNTIYF. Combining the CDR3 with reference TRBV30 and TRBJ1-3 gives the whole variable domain SQTIHQWPATLVQPVGSPLSLECTVEGTSNPNLYWYRQAAGRGLQLLFYSVGIGQISSEVPQNLSASRPQDRQFILSSKKLLLSDSGFYLCAWSETGLRNTIYFGEGSWLTVV.

The CDR3 nucleotides are TGCAGCGTTAGGAGCGGGACAGGGAGCACAGATACGCAGTATTTT. Translating it yields CSVRSGTGSTDTQYF. The V gene is TRBV29-1, the J gene TRBJ2-3; 9 bases agree with TRBD1. The trim removed 5 bases at V and 0 bases at J, leaving 6 bases unmatched. This CDR3 contains 15 residues. Germline loops: CDR1 SQVTM, CDR2 ANQGSEA.